Below, 25 T cell receptor beta chains from the same sample are listed, as sequenced in a study of OX40 agonist ivuxolimab in advanced cancers. The table came from immunoSEQ multiplex PCR; TCRdb's copy has only in-frame clones and leaves some out. The sample shows tens of thousands of clones, around 86% of them seen only once. The sample here was CD4+ or CD8+ T cells sorted from blood, taken in a trial of the OX40 agonist ivuxolimab. The receptors were gathered from an adult with an advanced solid tumor such as melanoma, head and neck, liver or kidney cancer.

The chain recombines TRBV11-2 with TRBJ2-7; TRBD2 matches at 13 bases. The trim removed 5 bases at V and 5 bases at J, leaving 6 bases unmatched. Germline V gene lookup returns CDR1 SGHAT and CDR2 FQNNGV. This CDR3 is 15 amino acids long. The CDR3 DNA reads TGTGCCAGCAGCCTTGGACTAGCGGGAGTCAACGAGCAGTACTTC. As protein: CASSLGLAGVNEQYF. Combining the CDR3 with reference TRBV11-2 and TRBJ2-7 gives the whole variable domain EAGVAQSPRYKIIEKRQSVAFWCNPISGHATLYWYQQILGQGPKLLIQFQNNGVVDDSQLPKDRFSAERLKGVDSTLKIQPAKLEDSAVYLCASSLGLAGVNEQYFGPGTRLTVT.

The rearrangement links TRBV23-1 to TRBJ2-2; D possibly corresponds to TRBD2 (5 bases). TRBV23-1 is known as an ORF, though its function is uncertain. This CDR3 is built from 18 residues. The germline V and J ends were trimmed by 10 bases and 4 bases, with 28 bases remaining between them. This chain's CDR3 is CAILAMGLLSMSTGELFF. CDR3 sequence (DNA): TGCGCCATCCTAGCCATGGGTCTCTTATCTATGAGCACCGGGGAGCTGTTTTTT.

The genes are TRBV6-5 and TRBJ2-5; D uncertain. Germline V gives CDR1 MNHEY, CDR2 SVGAGI. This CDR3 has 13 amino acids. Trimming took off 7 bases at V and 5 bases at J, with 14 bases between the two ends. The CDR3, as DNA: TGTGCCAGCACCCGACAAATCCAGGAGACCCAGTACTTC. Its translation is CASTRQIQETQYF.

The rearrangement joins TRBV6-1 to TRBJ2-3; D is unresolved. The CDR3 contains 12 residues. The ends were cut back, 6 bases at V and 2 bases at J, with 6 bases in the middle. Germline loops: CDR1 MNHNS, CDR2 SASEGT. CDR3 DNA sequence: TGTGCCAGCAGCCGACACACAGATACGCAGTATTTT. It codes for CASSRHTDTQYF.

The CDR3 coding sequence is TGTGCCAGCAGAGGATCTGCAGGGAACTATGGCTACACCTTC. Translated: CASRGSAGNYGYTF. The chain has TRBV11-2 and TRBJ1-2; D might be TRBD1 (5 bases). Germline V gene data show CDR1 as SGHAT and CDR2 as FQNNGV. V was clipped by 6 bases and J by 2 bases, with 13 bases between them. The CDR3 has 14 amino acids.

The genes are TRBV25-1 and TRBJ1-1; D remains unclear. Trimming took off 1 base at V and 0 bases at J, with 9 bases between the two ends. CDR3 length: 15 residues. CDR1 is MGHDK, CDR2 SYGVNS, per germline. The CDR3 nucleotides are TGTGCCAGCAGTGAATCTAAACGGCTGAACACTGAAGCTTTCTTT. Translating gives CASSESKRLNTEAFF.

The V gene is TRBV6-1, the J gene TRBJ1-5; 9 bases align to TRBD1. CDR3 length equals 14 residues. Germline CDR1 is MNHNS and CDR2 is SASEGT. V lost 6 bases and J lost 4; bases outside the gene matches: 4. The CDR3 protein is CASRTGGQNQPQHF. The CDR3 DNA is TGTGCCAGCAGGACAGGGGGTCAAAATCAGCCCCAGCATTTT.

The rearrangement uses TRBV30 and TRBJ1-1; D gene uncertain. CDR1 and CDR2 (germline): GTSNPN, SVGIG (reference sequence). The V and J ends lost 5 bases and 2 bases respectively, with 9 bases between them. This CDR3 has 12 amino acids. CDR3 nucleotides: TGTGCCTGGGCACGACAAAACACTGAAGCTTTCTTT. This encodes CAWARQNTEAFF. Variable domain in full (rest from reference TRBV30 and TRBJ1-1): SQTIHQWPATLVQPVGSPLSLECTVEGTSNPNLYWYRQAAGRGLQLLFYSVGIGQISSEVPQNLSASRPQDRQFILSSKKLLLSDSGFYLCAWARQNTEAFFGQGTRLTVV.

This clone was recorded once. This sequence joins TRBV18 and TRBJ1-1, with D unresolved. Germline-derived CDR1 and CDR2 are KGHSH and LQKENI. V gave up 3 bases and J gave up 6 bases, with 17 bases separating them. The CDR3 is made up of 15 amino acids. The CDR3 nucleotides are TGTGCCAGCTCACCCCGGACGGACGACGTTGCTGAAGCTTTCTTT. Translated, it gives CASSPRTDDVAEAFF.

The chain combines TRBV7-9 with TRBJ2-2; the match to TRBD1 covers 7 bases. From germline, CDR1 is SEHNR and CDR2 FQNEAQ (reference sequence). This CDR3 spans 14 amino acids. J gave up 4 bases and V 11 bases, and 10 bases lay outside the gene matches. The CDR3: CAVSVTGTTGELFF. The CDR3 DNA reads TGTGCCGTATCGGTGACAGGGACCACCGGGGAGCTGTTTTTT.

The gene calls are TRBV18 and TRBJ1-1; D remains unclear. CDR1 and CDR2 from the germline V gene are KGHSH and LQKENI. The CDR3 has 16 residues. V was trimmed by 3 bases and J by 3 bases, leaving 17 bases between them. The CDR3 is CASSPGSRGLDTEAFF. CDR3 DNA sequence: TGTGCCAGCTCACCGGGATCCAGAGGTCTGGACACTGAAGCTTTCTTT.

The rearrangement links TRBV2 to TRBJ1-4; TRBD1 matches 8 bases. Germline V gene lookup returns CDR1 SNHLY and CDR2 FYNNEI. The ends lost 5 bases at V and 7 bases at J; junction bases unmatched: 9. The CDR3 extends over 15 amino acids. CDR3 sequence (DNA): TGTGCCAGCAGTCGACAGGGGACCCGGGGTGAAAAACTGTTTTTT. It specifies CASSRQGTRGEKLFF.

The gene calls are TRBV10-3 and TRBJ1-6; 8 bases align to TRBD1. Germline V lookup: CDR1 ENHRY, CDR2 SYGVKD. The CDR3 runs 15 residues. V was clipped by 10 bases and J by 4 bases; unmatched bases: 9. The CDR3, as DNA: TGTGCCAGCCGGGACGGGACAGGATATAATTCACCCCTCCACTTT. It specifies CASRDGTGYNSPLHF.

CDR3 amino acids: CASSPIGAYEQYF. The CDR3 DNA sequence: TGTGCCAGCTCACCGATAGGCGCCTACGAGCAGTACTTC. V usage is TRBV18 and J usage is TRBJ2-7; D is unresolved. The CDR3 loop spans 13 amino acids. V lost 3 bases, J lost 2 bases, and 8 bases lay in between. CDR1 is KGHSH and CDR2 is LQKENI in the germline V gene.

The chain employs TRBV19 and TRBJ1-2; TRBD1 matches 12 bases. The trim removed 3 bases at V and 2 bases at J, leaving 7 bases unmatched. The germline V gene has CDR1 LNHDA and CDR2 SQIVND (reference sequence). This CDR3 contains 17 residues. The CDR3 DNA follows: TGTGCCAGTAGTATTATTGGGACAGGGGGCTGGAACTATGGCTACACCTTC. The encoded protein is CASSIIGTGGWNYGYTF.

This clone showed up just once. V and J are TRBV5-6 and TRBJ2-3; 8 bases match TRBD2. The CDR3 is 16 amino acids. Germline CDR1 SGHDT, CDR2 YYEEEE. The V gene end was trimmed by 4 bases and the J gene end by 0 bases; junction bases not matched to a gene: 7. The CDR3 region is CASSPRLAGSTDTQYF. In DNA, the CDR3 is TGTGCCAGCAGCCCCCGGTTAGCGGGAAGCACAGATACGCAGTATTTT.

The table lists this clone with a count of one. The chain uses TRBV7-2 and TRBJ2-5; perhaps TRBD1 as D (6 bases). V shed 1 base and J shed 1 base, with 13 bases lying between them. The CDR3 runs to 16 residues. Germline V gene lookup returns CDR1 SGHTA and CDR2 FQGNSA. CDR3 region: CASSLVMGAVQETQYF. Written as DNA, the CDR3 is TGTGCCAGCAGCTTAGTTATGGGGGCGGTCCAAGAGACCCAGTACTTC. The whole variable domain, remainder taken from reference TRBV7-2 and TRBJ2-5, is GAGVSQSPSNKVTEKGKDVELRCDPISGHTALYWYRQSLGQGLEFLIYFQGNSAPDKSGLPSDRFSAERTGGSVSTLTIQRTQQEDSAVYLCASSLVMGAVQETQYFGPGTRLLVL.

The chain combines TRBV18 with TRBJ1-2, with 11 bases lining up with TRBD1. In germline, CDR1 is KGHSH, CDR2 LQKENI. V was clipped by 3 bases and J by 6 bases; unmatched bases: 9. The length of the CDR3 is 16 residues. CDR3 DNA: TGTGCCAGCTCACCGCCGGGACAGGGGGGGCGGAATGGCTACACCTTC. This encodes CASSPPGQGGRNGYTF.

V usage is TRBV6-6 and J usage is TRBJ2-3; a possible D gene is TRBD2 (5 bases). There are 13 residues in the CDR3. The germline gives CDR1 MNHNY, CDR2 SVGAGI (reference sequence). V gave up 3 bases and J gave up 4 bases, with 8 bases separating them. The CDR3 nucleotides are TGTGCCAGCAGTTATTTGGAGGCAGATACGCAGTATTTT. As protein: CASSYLEADTQYF.

This sequence joins TRBV27 and TRBJ1-2; a weak D match, TRBD1 (6 bases). Germline lookup yields CDR1 MNHEY and CDR2 SMNVEV (reference sequence). This CDR3 spans 15 amino acids. Trimming shortened V by 6 bases and J by 8 bases, and 22 bases separated the two germline ends. The CDR3 sequence: CASRSPGDRIYGYTF. The DNA of the CDR3 is TGTGCCAGCAGGAGTCCAGGGGATCGCATCTACGGCTACACCTTC.

This clone was recorded only once. CDR3: CASSERGGVNTGELFF. CDR3 in DNA: TGTGCCAGCAGTGAACGTGGAGGGGTTAACACCGGGGAGCTGTTTTTT. This chain links TRBV2 with TRBJ2-2; TRBD2 might be the D (6 bases). The V gene's germline CDR1 is SNHLY and CDR2 FYNNEI. The CDR3 is 16 residues long. V lost 2 bases and J lost 2, with 12 bases in between.

The V gene is TRBV28, the J gene TRBJ2-7, with no clear D. The germline V and J ends were trimmed by 6 bases and 2 bases, with 20 bases remaining between them. This CDR3 has 16 residues. From germline, CDR1 is MDHEN and CDR2 SYDVKM. The chain's CDR3 is CASRSPAARETYEQYF. CDR3 DNA sequence: TGTGCCAGCAGATCCCCTGCGGCCCGAGAGACCTACGAGCAGTACTTC. The entire variable domain, with the rest obtained from reference TRBV28 and TRBJ2-7, is as follows: DVKVTQSSRYLVKRTGEKVFLECVQDMDHENMFWYRQDPGLGLRLIYFSYDVKMKEKGDIPEGYSVSREKKERFSLILESASTNQTSMYLCASRSPAARETYEQYFGPGTRLTVT.

The V and J genes are TRBV5-5 and TRBJ2-7, with TRBD1 matching 10 bases. This CDR3 contains 14 residues. J lost 3 bases, V lost 5 bases, and 5 bases had no gene match. The V gene's germline CDR1 is SGHKS and CDR2 YYEKEE (reference sequence). Written as DNA, the CDR3 is TGTGCCAGCAGATCGGACAGGGGGAGCTACGAGCAGTACTTC. Translated: CASRSDRGSYEQYF. Filled out from reference TRBV5-5 and TRBJ2-7, the complete variable domain reads DAGVTQSPTHLIKTRGQQVTLRCSPISGHKSVSWYQQVLGQGPQFIFQYYEKEERGRGNFPDRFSARQFPNYSSELNVNALLLGDSALYLCASRSDRGSYEQYFGPGTRLTVT.

The chain uses TRBV10-3 and TRBJ1-5, with D possibly matching TRBD1 (5 bases). This CDR3 is built from 15 residues. Germline V lookup: CDR1 ENHRY, CDR2 SYGVKD. V gave up 2 bases and J gave up 4 bases, with 12 bases separating them. CDR3 loop: CAISETTVGNQPQHF. CDR3 nucleotides: TGTGCCATCAGTGAGACGACAGTTGGGAATCAGCCCCAGCATTTT.

The genes are TRBV14 and TRBJ2-1, with 8 bases matching TRBD2. Germline CDR1 is SGHDN and CDR2 is FVKESK. There are 16 residues in the CDR3. Germline trimming cut 2 bases from V and 4 bases from J; bases unmatched to any gene: 7. CDR3 amino acids: CASSQPGTRKYNEQFF. The CDR3, as DNA: TGTGCCAGCAGCCAACCAGGGACTAGGAAATACAATGAGCAGTTCTTC.